This TCR beta chain was recovered during a study of identical twins. Overall study results and limits: Models underestimated how often monozygotic twins shared out-of-frame TCR alpha.

This clonotype was found a few times. The antigen is not known. It was template switching that added a universal primer site, and there were unique molecular identifiers on the cDNA. TCRdb recomputed calls from the 5' RACE reads with MiXCR, one row per CDR3 protein. The repertoire includes around 1.7 million distinct CDR3 sequences, 32% of them detected once, and approximately 0.29% sits in the top ten. Everyone who gave samples was a healthy Caucasian. The germline V gene encodes CDR1 DFQATT and CDR2 SNEGSKA (reference sequence). Trimming left V 5 bases short and J 2 bases short, with 9 bases between. The CDR3 contains 13 residues.

The origin of this receptor is a newborn girl in good health. The J gene is TRBJ1-4, the V gene TRBV20-1; D perhaps matches TRBD1 (5 bases). The sequencing sample was made of cord blood. CDR3 nucleotides: TGCAGTGCTCCCGAGGGGACTAATGAAAAACTGTTTTTT. Its protein is CSAPEGTNEKLFF.